This TCR beta chain was obtained from a study of shared clonotypes between healthy human individuals. The V gene's germline CDR1 is WSHSY and CDR2 SAAADI. J lost 0 bases, V lost 3 bases, and 5 bases had no gene match. The CDR3 sequence is 17 residues long. The DNA input per sorted-subset replicate PCR was about 0.2 ug, corresponding to 28,000 or so T cell genomes. The repertoire was sequenced with immunoSEQ multiplex PCR; TCRdb's copy has only in-frame clones and lacks some. The sample lists some 2,400,000 clones, nearly 97% occurring once. This clone has just one count. The specimen sequenced was naive CD4+ T cells sorted from blood. The subset here: CD45RA+ positively selected. The clonotype comes from a man between 18 and 35 years old in good health. The V gene is TRBV10-2, the J gene TRBJ1-6, with TRBD1 identical over 7 bases. In DNA, the CDR3 is TGCGCCAGCAGTGATCCGGGACAGAGCTCCTATAATTCACCCCTCCACTTT. This translates into CASSDPGQSSYNSPLHF.